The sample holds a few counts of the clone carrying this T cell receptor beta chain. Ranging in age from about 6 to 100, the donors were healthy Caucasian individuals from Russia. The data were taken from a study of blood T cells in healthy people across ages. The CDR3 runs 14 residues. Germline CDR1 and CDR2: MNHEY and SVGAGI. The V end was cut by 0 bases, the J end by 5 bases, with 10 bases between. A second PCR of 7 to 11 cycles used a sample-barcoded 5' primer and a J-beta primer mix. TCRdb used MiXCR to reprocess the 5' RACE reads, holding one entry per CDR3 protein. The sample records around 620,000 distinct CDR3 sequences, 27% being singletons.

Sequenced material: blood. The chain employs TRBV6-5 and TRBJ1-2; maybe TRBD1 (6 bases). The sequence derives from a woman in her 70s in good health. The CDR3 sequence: CASSYSRGVYGYTF. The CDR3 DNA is TGTGCCAGCAGTTACTCCAGGGGTGTTTATGGCTACACCTTC.